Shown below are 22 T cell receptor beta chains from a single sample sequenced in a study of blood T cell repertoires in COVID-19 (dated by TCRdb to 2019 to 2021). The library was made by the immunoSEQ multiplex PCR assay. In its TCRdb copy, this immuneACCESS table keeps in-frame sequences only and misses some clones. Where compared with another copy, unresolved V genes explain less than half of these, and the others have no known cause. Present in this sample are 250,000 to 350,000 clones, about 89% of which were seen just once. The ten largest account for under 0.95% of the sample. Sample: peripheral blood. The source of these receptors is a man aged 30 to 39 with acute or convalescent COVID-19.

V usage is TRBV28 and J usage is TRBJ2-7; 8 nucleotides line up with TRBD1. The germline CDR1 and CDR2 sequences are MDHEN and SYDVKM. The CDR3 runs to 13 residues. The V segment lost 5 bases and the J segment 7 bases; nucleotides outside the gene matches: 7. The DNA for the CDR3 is TGTGCCAGCAGTGCGGACAGGGTGAGGGAGCAGTACTTC. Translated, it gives CASSADRVREQYF.

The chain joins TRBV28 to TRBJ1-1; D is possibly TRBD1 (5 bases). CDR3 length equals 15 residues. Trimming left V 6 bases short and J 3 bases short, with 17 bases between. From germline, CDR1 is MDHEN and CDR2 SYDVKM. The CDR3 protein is CASSPGLGEDTEAFF. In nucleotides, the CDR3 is TGTGCCAGCAGCCCCGGGTTAGGGGAGGACACTGAAGCTTTCTTT.

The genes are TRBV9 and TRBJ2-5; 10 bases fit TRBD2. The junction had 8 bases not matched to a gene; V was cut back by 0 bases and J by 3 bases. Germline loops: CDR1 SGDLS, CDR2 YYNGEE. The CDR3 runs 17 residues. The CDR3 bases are TGTGCCAGCAGCGTAGGTATGCTAGCGGGGGACAAAGAGACCCAGTACTTC. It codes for CASSVGMLAGDKETQYF.

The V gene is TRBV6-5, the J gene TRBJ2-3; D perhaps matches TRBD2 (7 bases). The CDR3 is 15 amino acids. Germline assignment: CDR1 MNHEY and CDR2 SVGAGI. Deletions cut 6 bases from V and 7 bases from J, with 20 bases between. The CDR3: CASSPPTGGTNTQYF. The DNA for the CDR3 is TGTGCCAGCAGCCCCCCAACGGGGGGCACGAATACGCAGTATTTT.

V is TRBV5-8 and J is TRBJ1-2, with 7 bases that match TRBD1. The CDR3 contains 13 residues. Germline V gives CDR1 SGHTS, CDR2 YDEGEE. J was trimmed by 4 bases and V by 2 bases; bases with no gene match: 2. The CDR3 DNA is TGTGCCAGCAGCTTCGACAGGGCCTATGGCTACACCTTC. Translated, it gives CASSFDRAYGYTF.

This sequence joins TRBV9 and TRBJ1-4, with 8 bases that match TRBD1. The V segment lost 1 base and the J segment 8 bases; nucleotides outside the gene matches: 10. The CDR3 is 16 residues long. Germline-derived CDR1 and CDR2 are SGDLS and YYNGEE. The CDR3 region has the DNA TGTGCCAGCAGCGTAAGATCGACAGGGGTAGGCGAAAAACTGTTTTTT. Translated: CASSVRSTGVGEKLFF. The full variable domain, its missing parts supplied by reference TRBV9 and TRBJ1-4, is DSGVTQTPKHLITATGQRVTLRCSPRSGDLSVYWYQQSLDQGLQFLIQYYNGEERAKGNILERFSAQQFPDLHSELNLSSLELGDSALYFCASSVRSTGVGEKLFFGSGTQLSVL.

In DNA form, the CDR3 reads TGTGCCAGCAGCCGGGGGACAGGGTCCGGAAACACCATATATTTT. Protein: CASSRGTGSGNTIYF. This chain links TRBV6-5 with TRBJ1-3, with TRBD1 identical over 9 bases. The CDR3 runs to 15 residues. V trimming: 6 bases; J trimming: 4 bases; junction bases outside the gene matches: 7. Germline V gene sequence: CDR1 MNHEY, CDR2 SVGAGI.

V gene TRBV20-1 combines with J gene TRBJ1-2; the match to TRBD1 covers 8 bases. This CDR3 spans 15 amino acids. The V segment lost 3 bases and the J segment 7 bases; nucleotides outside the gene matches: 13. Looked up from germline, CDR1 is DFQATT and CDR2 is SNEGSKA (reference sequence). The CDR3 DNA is TGCAGTGCTAGTTCGTCCGACAGGGGAGTTGGTGGCTACACCTTC. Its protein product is CSASSSDRGVGGYTF.

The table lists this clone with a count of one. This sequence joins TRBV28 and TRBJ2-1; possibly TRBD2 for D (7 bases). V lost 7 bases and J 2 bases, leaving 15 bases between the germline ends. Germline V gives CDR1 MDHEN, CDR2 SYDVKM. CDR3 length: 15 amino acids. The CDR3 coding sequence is TGTGCCAGCATGAGGGTGGGGGGGCCCTACAATGAGCAGTTCTTC. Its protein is CASMRVGGPYNEQFF.

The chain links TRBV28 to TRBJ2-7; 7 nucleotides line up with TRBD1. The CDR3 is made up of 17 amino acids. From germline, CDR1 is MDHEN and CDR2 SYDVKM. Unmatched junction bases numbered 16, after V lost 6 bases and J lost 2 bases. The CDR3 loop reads CASRPGTAVIIPYEQYF. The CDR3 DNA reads TGTGCCAGCAGACCCGGGACAGCGGTTATAATTCCCTACGAGCAGTACTTC.

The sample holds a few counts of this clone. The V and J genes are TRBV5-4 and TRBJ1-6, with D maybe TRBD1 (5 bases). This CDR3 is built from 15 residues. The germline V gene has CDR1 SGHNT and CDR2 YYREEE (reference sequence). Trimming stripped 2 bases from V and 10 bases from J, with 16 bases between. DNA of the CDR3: TGTGCCAGCAGCTTCCCTGACAGAATTGGATCACCCCTCCACTTT. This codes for CASSFPDRIGSPLHF. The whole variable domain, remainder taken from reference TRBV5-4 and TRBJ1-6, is ETGVTQSPTHLIKTRGQQVTLRCSSQSGHNTVSWYQQALGQGPQFIFQYYREEENGRGNFPPRFSGLQFPNYSSELNVNALELDDSALYLCASSFPDRIGSPLHFGNGTRLTVT.

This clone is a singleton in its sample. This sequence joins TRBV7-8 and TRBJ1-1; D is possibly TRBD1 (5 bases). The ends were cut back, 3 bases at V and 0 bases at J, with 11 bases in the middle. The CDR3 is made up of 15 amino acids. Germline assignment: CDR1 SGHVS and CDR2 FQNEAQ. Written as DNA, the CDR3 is TGTGCCAGCAGCTTTACTAAGGGGATGAACACTGAAGCTTTCTTT. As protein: CASSFTKGMNTEAFF.

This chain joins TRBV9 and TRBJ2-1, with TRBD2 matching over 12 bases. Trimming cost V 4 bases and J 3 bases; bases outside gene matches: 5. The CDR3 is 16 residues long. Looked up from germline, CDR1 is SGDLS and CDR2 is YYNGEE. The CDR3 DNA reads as TGTGCCAGCAGCCTCAGACTAGCGGGGGACTACAATGAGCAGTTCTTC. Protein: CASSLRLAGDYNEQFF.

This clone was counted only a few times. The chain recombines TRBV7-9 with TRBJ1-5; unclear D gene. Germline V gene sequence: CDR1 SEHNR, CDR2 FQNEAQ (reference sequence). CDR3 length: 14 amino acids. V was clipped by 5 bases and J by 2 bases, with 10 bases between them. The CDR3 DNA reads TGTGCCAGCAGCCCGGCCCGGGGCAATCAGCCCCAGCATTTT. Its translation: CASSPARGNQPQHF.

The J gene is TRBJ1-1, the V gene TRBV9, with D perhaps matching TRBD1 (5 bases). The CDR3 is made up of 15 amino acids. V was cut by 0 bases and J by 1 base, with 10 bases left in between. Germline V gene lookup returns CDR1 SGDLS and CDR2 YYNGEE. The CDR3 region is CASSVVGPENTEAFF. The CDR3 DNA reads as TGTGCCAGCAGCGTAGTGGGGCCCGAGAACACTGAAGCTTTCTTT.

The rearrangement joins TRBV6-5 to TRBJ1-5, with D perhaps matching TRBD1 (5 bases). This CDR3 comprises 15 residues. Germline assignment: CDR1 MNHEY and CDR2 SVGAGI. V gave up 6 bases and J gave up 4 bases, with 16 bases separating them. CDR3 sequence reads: CASSKGAGWNQPQHF. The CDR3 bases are TGTGCCAGCAGCAAAGGGGCAGGGTGGAATCAGCCCCAGCATTTT.

The CDR3 region is CASRSRAGVGELFF. The CDR3 nucleotides read TGTGCCAGCAGATCCCGCGCGGGGGTCGGGGAGCTGTTTTTT. The rearrangement joins TRBV11-1 to TRBJ2-2; 7 nucleotides agree with TRBD2. This CDR3 is 14 amino acids long. Germline CDR1 is SGHAT and CDR2 is FQDESV (reference sequence). The ends lost 6 bases at V and 7 bases at J; junction bases unmatched: 8.

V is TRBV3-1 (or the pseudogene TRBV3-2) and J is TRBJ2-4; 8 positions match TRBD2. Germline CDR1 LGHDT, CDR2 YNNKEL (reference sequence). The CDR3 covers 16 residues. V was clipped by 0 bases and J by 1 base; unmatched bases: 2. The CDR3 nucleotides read TGTGCCAGCAGCCAAGAAGGGACTAGGGCCAAAAACATTCAGTACTTC. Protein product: CASSQEGTRAKNIQYF.

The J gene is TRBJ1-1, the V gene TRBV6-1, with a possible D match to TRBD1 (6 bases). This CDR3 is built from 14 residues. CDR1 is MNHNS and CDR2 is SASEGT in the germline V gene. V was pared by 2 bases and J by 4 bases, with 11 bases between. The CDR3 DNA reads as TGTGCCAGCAGTGAAACAGGGAGAGCCACTGAAGCTTTCTTT. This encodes CASSETGRATEAFF.

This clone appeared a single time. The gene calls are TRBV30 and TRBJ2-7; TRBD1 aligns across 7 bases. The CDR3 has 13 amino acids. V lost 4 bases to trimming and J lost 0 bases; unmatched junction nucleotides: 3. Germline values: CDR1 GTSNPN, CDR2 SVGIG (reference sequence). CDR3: CAWTDRTSYEQYF. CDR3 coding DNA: TGTGCCTGGACGGACAGGACCTCCTACGAGCAGTACTTC.

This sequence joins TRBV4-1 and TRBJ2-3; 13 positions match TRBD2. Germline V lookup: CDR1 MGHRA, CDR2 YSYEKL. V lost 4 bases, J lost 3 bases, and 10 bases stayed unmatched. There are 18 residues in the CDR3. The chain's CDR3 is CASSLGLAGALRTDTQYF. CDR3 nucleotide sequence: TGCGCCAGCAGCCTTGGACTAGCGGGAGCTCTAAGGACAGATACGCAGTATTTT.

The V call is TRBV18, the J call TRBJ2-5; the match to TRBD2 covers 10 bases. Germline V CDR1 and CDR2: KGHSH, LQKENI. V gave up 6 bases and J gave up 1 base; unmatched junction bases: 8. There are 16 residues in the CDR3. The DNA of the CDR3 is TGTGCCAGCTCGCCCAACGGACTAGCGGCCCAAGAGACCCAGTACTTC. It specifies CASSPNGLAAQETQYF.